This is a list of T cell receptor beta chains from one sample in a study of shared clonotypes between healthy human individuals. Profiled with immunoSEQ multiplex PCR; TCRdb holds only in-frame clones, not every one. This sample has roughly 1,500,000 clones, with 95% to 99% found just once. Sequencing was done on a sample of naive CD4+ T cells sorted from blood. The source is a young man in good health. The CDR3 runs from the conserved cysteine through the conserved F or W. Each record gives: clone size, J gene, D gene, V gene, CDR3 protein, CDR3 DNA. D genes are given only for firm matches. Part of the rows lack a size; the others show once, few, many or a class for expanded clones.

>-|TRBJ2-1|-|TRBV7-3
CASSFGPSSDEQFF
TGTGCCAGCAGCTTCGGGCCGAGCTCTGATGAGCAGTTCTTC
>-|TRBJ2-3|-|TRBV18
CASSPGQADTQYF
TGTGCCAGCTCACCAGGGCAGGCAGATACGCAGTATTTT
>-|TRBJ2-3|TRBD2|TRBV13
CASSLERESRTDTQYF
TGTGCCAGCAGCTTAGAGCGGGAGAGCCGTACAGATACGCAGTATTTT
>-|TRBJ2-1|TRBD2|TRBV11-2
CASSWSILAGGEQFF
TGTGCCAGCAGCTGGTCAATACTAGCGGGAGGCGAGCAGTTCTTC
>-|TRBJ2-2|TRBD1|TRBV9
CASSLSPTGTGGNTGELFF
TGTGCCAGCAGCCTAAGCCCCACCGGGACAGGGGGCAACACCGGGGAGCTGTTTTTT
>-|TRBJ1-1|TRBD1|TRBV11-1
CASISGTGIGNTEAFF
TGTGCCAGCATCTCCGGGACAGGGATCGGGAACACTGAAGCTTTCTTT
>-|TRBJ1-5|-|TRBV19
CASSKPLGGQGQPQHF
TGTGCCAGTAGTAAACCTCTCGGGGGTCAGGGACAGCCCCAGCATTTT
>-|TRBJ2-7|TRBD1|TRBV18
CASSPSSRGPPYEQYF
TGTGCCAGCTCACCATCATCCAGGGGGCCCCCGTACGAGCAGTACTTC
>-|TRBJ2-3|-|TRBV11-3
CASSLEGSFPDTQYF
TGTGCCAGCAGCTTAGAGGGGTCGTTCCCCGATACGCAGTATTTT
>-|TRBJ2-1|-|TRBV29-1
CSVVAYNEQFF
TGCAGCGTTGTGGCTTACAATGAGCAGTTCTTC
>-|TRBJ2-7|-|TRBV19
CASSREHSYEQYF
TGTGCCAGTAGTCGGGAACACTCCTACGAGCAGTACTTC
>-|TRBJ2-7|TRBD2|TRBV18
CASSPLLAVGRSEQYF
TGTGCCAGCTCACCACTCCTGGCCGTCGGGAGGTCAGAGCAGTACTTC
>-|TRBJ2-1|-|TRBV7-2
CASSLAGGRSYNEQFF
TGTGCCAGCAGCTTAGCGGGAGGCAGGTCCTACAATGAGCAGTTCTTC
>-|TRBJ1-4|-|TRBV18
CASSPSMATEKLFF
TGTGCCAGCTCACCATCAATGGCCACCGAGAAACTGTTTTTT
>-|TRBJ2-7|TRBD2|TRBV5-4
CASSRGTSGSYEQYF
TGTGCCAGCAGCCGGGGGACTAGCGGGAGTTACGAGCAGTACTTC
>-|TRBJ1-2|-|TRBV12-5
CASGLGYTF
TGTGCTAGTGGTTTGGGGTACACCTTC
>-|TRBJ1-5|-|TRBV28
CASTLPGQMQPQHF
TGTGCCAGCACCCTACCGGGACAAATGCAGCCCCAGCATTTT
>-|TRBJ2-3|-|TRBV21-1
CASSIIEKRDSSTDTQYF
TGTGCCAGCAGTATCATCGAAAAGCGGGACTCTAGCACAGATACGCAGTATTTT
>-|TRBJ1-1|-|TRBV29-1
CSVEGRVRTEAFF
TGCAGCGTTGAAGGGAGGGTGCGCACTGAAGCTTTCTTT
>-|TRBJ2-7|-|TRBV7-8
CASSLLAGYEQYF
TGTGCCAGCAGCTTATTGGCGGGCTACGAGCAGTACTTC
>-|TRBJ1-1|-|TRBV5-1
CASSLTGSNTEAFF
TGCGCCAGCAGCTTGACGGGGTCGAACACTGAAGCTTTCTTT
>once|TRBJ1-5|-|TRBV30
CAWAAAGDQPQHF
TGTGCCTGGGCCGCAGCGGGGGATCAGCCCCAGCATTTT
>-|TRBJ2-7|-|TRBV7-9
CASSPRPEGEQYF
TGTGCCAGCAGCCCCCGGCCGGAGGGCGAGCAGTACTTC
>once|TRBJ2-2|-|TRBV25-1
CASSFNTGELFF
TGTGCCAGCAGTTTTAACACCGGGGAGCTGTTTTTT
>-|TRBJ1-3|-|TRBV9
CASSVDSPGIGNTIYF
TGTGCCAGCAGCGTAGATTCCCCAGGGATTGGAAACACCATATATTTT
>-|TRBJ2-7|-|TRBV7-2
CASSLMGEQYF
TGTGCCAGCAGCTTGATGGGGGAGCAGTACTTC